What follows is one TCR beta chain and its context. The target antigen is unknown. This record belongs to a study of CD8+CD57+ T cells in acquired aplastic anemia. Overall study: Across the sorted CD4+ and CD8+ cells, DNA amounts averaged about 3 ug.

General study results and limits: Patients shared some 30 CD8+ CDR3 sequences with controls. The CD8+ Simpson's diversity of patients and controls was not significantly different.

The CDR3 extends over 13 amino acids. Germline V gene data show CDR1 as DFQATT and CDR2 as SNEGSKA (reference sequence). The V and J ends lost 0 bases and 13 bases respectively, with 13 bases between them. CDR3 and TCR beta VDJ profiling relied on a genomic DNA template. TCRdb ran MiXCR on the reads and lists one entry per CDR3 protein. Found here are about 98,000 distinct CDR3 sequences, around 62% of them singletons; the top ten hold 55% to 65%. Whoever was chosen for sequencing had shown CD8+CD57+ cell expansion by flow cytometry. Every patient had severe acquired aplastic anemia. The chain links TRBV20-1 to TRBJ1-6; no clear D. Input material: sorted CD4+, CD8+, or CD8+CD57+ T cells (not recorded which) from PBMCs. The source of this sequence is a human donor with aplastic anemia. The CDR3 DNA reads TGCAGTGCTAGAGACCCGAAAGAGGTGCCCCTCCACTTT. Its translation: CSARDPKEVPLHF.